The 19 T cell receptor beta chains presented below share a single source sample, sequenced in a study of human CD8 memory T cell subsets (dated by TCRdb to 2020 to 2022). A Human TCR Profiling Kit was used to prepare UMI-labeled 5' RACE TCRbeta libraries. Following TCRdb reprocessing, every CDR3 protein sequence forms one entry, and DNA is not provided. This sample's table carries approximately 12,000 distinct CDR3 sequences. The ten largest clones add up to 14% of the sample. Material for sequencing was CD8+ T cells from PBMCs. The receptors shown here come from a human donor in good health.

The chain has TRBV6-4 and TRBJ2-2; the D call of TRBD2 rests on TCRdb alone, since no DNA is present to check it. Germline V lookup: CDR1 MRHNA, CDR2 SNTAGT. This CDR3 spans 16 amino acids. This CDR3 reads CASTPTAGGQSGELFF.

This sequence joins TRBV28 and TRBJ2-7. Germline lookup yields CDR1 MDHEN and CDR2 SYDVKM. This CDR3 contains 15 residues. The CDR3 sequence: CASSIGLISSYEQYF.

The genes are TRBV7-6 and TRBJ2-5; TCRdb returns TRBD1, unconfirmable since there is no DNA. The length of the CDR3 is 15 residues. Looked up from germline, CDR1 is SGHVS and CDR2 is FNYEAQ. CDR3 in amino acids: CASSQNRFGKETQYF.

The CDR3: CSATGVNETQYF. J is TRBJ2-5 and V is TRBV29-1; TCRdb returns TRBD1, unconfirmable since there is no DNA. The CDR3 is 12 residues long. Germline lookup yields CDR1 SQVTM and CDR2 ANQGSEA.

The chain links TRBV5-1 to TRBJ2-6. CDR3 length: 16 residues. CDR1 SGHRS and CDR2 YFSETQ come from the germline V gene. The CDR3 sequence: CASSFDSFSGANVLTF.

This clonotype ranks as medium-sized in terms of frequency. The gene calls are TRBV7-3 and TRBJ2-5; TCRdb indicates TRBD1, and absent DNA this call remains unverified. This CDR3 is 18 amino acids long. In germline, CDR1 is SGHTA, CDR2 FQGTGA. The CDR3 protein is CASSNPGGSGGPQETQYF.

The rearrangement links TRBV2 to TRBJ1-2. Germline CDR1 reads SNHLY; CDR2 reads FYNNEI. The length of the CDR3 is 12 residues. The CDR3 here is CASSDQPYGYTF.

This chain joins TRBV9 and TRBJ2-7; as DNA is missing, the TRBD1 call by TCRdb cannot be tested. The V gene's germline CDR1 is SGDLS and CDR2 YYNGEE. The CDR3 length is 16 residues. The CDR3 sequence is CASSAISGQGIHEQYF.

The chain carries TRBV6-1 and TRBJ2-7; TCRdb indicates TRBD2, and absent DNA this call remains unverified. The CDR3 spans 15 residues. Per germline, CDR1 MNHNS and CDR2 SASEGT. The CDR3 loop reads CASSESRTSSYEQYF.

The V call is TRBV7-3, the J call TRBJ2-1; TCRdb outputs TRBD1, but without DNA this stays unchecked. The V gene's germline CDR1 is SGHTA and CDR2 FQGTGA. This CDR3 has 14 amino acids. The CDR3 sequence is CASSSDPGPNEQFF.

The J gene is TRBJ1-2, the V gene TRBV20-1; TCRdb returns TRBD1, unconfirmable since there is no DNA. CDR1 and CDR2 from the germline V gene are DFQATT and SNEGSKA (reference sequence). The CDR3 sequence is 15 residues long. CDR3 residues: CSASFPSIQGGGYTF.

The chain employs TRBV28 and TRBJ2-5; TCRdb names TRBD1, which stays unverified in the absence of DNA. This CDR3 region has 16 residues. Looked up from germline, CDR1 is MDHEN and CDR2 is SYDVKM. CDR3 sequence reads: CASDPTGTGLQETQYF.

The CDR3 loop is CASSLSQSGDNYGYTF. J is TRBJ1-2 and V is TRBV7-8; the TCRdb D gene call, TRBD1, has no DNA to confirm it. In germline, CDR1 is SGHVS, CDR2 FQNEAQ. The length of the CDR3 is 16 residues.

V is TRBV2 and J is TRBJ2-1; lacking DNA, the TRBD2 call made by TCRdb goes unchecked. CDR1 and CDR2 from the germline V gene are SNHLY and FYNNEI. The CDR3 runs 15 residues. CDR3 sequence: CASSELLAGYNEQFF.

The chain is built from TRBV7-2 and TRBJ2-7; TCRdb outputs TRBD2, but without DNA this stays unchecked. This CDR3 is 15 amino acids long. CDR1 and CDR2 from the germline V gene are SGHTA and FQGNSA. The CDR3 is CASSPGPGSPYEQYF.

The chain carries TRBV4-3 and TRBJ2-2; without DNA, the TCRdb call of TRBD1 cannot be checked. This CDR3 spans 18 amino acids. The germline gives CDR1 LGHNA, CDR2 YSLEER. CDR3 sequence reads: CASSQDHPGGLNTGELFF.

The chain recombines TRBV20-1 with TRBJ2-7; TCRdb picks TRBD2, but there is no DNA to check that call. The CDR3 loop spans 15 amino acids. Per germline, CDR1 DFQATT and CDR2 SNEGSKA (reference sequence). The CDR3 loop is CSARRAGGPTYEQYF.

This clonotype is labeled medium-sized based on frequency. V is TRBV7-3 and J is TRBJ2-7; TCRdb's D gene call, TRBD2, goes unchecked for lack of DNA. The germline CDR1 and CDR2 sequences are SGHTA and FQGTGA. CDR3 length: 14 amino acids. CDR3 loop: CASSLLSGPYEQYF.

This chain uses TRBV29-1 with TRBJ2-1. CDR1 SQVTM and CDR2 ANQGSEA come from the germline V gene. The CDR3 spans 12 residues. The CDR3 sequence is CSVLPLANEQFF.